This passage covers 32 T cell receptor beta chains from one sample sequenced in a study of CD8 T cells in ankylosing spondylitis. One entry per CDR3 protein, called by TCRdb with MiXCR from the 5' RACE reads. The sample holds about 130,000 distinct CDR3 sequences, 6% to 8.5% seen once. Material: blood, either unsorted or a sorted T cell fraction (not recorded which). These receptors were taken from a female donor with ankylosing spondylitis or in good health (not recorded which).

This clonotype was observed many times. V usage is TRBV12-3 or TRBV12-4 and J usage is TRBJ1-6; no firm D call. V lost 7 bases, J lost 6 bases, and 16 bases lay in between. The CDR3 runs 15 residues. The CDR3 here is CASTLGGRFNSPLHF. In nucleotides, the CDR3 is TGTGCCAGCACCCTAGGAGGGAGGTTTAATTCACCCCTCCACTTT.

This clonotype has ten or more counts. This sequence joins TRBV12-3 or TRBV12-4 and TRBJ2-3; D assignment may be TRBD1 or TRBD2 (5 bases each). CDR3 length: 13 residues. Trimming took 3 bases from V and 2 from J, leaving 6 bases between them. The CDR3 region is CASSFGTTDTQYF. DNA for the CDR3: TGTGCCAGCAGTTTCGGGACCACAGATACGCAGTATTTT.

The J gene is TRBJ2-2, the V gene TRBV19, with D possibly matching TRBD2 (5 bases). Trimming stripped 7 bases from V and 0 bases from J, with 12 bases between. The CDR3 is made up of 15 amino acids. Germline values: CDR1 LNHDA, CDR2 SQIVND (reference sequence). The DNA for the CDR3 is TGTGCCAGTACCCAATGGGGAGCGAACACCGGGGAGCTGTTTTTT. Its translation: CASTQWGANTGELFF.

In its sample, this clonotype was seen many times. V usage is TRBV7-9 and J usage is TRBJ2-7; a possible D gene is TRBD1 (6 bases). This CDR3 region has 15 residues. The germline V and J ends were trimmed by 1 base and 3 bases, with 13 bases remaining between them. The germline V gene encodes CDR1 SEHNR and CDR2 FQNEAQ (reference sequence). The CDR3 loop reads CASSLGAGTNYEQYF. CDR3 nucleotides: TGTGCCAGCAGCTTAGGGGCCGGGACAAACTACGAGCAGTACTTC.

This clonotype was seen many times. CDR3 in amino acids: CASTSNARPRNEPQHF. The CDR3 nucleotides read TGTGCCAGCACCTCGAATGCAAGGCCCCGCAACGAGCCCCAGCATTTT. The J gene is TRBJ1-5, the V gene TRBV6-2 or TRBV6-3; no clear D. Germline V gene sequence: CDR1 MNHEY, CDR2 SVGEGT. The CDR3 runs 16 residues. The V and J ends lost 7 bases and 8 bases respectively, with 24 bases between them.

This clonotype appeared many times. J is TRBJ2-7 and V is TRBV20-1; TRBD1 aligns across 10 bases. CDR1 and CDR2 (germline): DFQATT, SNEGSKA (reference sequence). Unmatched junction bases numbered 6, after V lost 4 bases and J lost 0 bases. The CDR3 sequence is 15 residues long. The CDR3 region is CSATPGQGTSYEQYF. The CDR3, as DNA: TGCAGTGCTACTCCGGGACAGGGGACCTCCTACGAGCAGTACTTC.

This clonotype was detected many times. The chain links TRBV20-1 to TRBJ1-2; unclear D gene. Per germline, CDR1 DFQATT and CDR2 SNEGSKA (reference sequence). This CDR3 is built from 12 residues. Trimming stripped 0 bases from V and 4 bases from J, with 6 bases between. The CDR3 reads CSAREAFYGYTF. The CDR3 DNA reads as TGCAGTGCTAGAGAAGCCTTCTATGGCTACACCTTC.

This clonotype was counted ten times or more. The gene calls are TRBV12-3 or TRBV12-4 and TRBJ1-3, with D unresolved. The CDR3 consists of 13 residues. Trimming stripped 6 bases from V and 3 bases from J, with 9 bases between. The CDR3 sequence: CASSMGSGNTIYF. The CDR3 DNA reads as TGTGCCAGCAGCATGGGGAGTGGAAACACCATATATTTT.

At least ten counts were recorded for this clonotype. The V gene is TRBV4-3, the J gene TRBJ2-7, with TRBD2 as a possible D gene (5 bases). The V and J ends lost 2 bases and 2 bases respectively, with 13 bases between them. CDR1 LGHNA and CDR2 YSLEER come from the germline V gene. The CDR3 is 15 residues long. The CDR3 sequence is CASSQKLHGAYEQYF. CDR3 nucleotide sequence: TGCGCCAGCAGCCAAAAACTCCACGGGGCCTACGAGCAGTACTTC.

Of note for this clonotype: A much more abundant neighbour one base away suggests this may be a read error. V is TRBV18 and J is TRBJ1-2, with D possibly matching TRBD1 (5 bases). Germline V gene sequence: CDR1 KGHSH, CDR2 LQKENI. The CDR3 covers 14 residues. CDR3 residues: CVSSPVGQGDGYTF. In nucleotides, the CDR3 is TGTGTCAGCTCACCCGTCGGGCAGGGCGATGGCTACACCTTC.

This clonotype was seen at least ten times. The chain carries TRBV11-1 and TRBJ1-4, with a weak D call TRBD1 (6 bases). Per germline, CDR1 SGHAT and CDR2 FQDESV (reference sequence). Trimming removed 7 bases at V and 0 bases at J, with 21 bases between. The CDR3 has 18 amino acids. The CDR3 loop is CASIPSPGTLATNEKLFF. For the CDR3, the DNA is TGTGCCAGCATCCCTTCGCCCGGGACACTTGCAACTAATGAAAAACTGTTTTTT. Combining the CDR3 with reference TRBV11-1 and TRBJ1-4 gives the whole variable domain EAEVAQSPRYKITEKSQAVAFWCDPISGHATLYWYRQILGQGPELLVQFQDESVVDDSQLPKDRFSAERLKGVDSTLKIQPAELGDSAMYLCASIPSPGTLATNEKLFFGSGTQLSVL.

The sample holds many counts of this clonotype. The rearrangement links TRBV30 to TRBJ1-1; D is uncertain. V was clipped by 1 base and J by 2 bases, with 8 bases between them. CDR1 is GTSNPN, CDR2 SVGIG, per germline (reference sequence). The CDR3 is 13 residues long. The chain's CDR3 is CAWSESRNTEAFF. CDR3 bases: TGTGCCTGGAGTGAATCAAGAAACACTGAAGCTTTCTTT.

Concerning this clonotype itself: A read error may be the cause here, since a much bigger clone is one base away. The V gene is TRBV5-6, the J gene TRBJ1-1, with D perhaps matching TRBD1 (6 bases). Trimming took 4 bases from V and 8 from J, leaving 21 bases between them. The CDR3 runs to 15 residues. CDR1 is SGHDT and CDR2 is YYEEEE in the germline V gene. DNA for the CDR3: TGTGCCAGCAGCCCCGTGGACAGAACCTCCCAGGAAGCTTTCTTT. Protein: CASSPVDRTSQEAFF.

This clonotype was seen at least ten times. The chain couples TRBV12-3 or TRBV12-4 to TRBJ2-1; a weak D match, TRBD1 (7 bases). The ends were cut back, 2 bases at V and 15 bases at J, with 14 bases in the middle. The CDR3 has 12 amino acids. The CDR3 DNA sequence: TGTGCCAGCAGTTTATCGGCAGGGGGGCCGTTCTTC. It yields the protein CASSLSAGGPFF.

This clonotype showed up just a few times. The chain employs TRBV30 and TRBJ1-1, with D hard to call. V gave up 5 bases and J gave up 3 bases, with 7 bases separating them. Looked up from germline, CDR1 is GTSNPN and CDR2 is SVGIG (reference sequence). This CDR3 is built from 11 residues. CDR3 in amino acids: CAWLPDTEAFF. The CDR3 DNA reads TGTGCCTGGTTGCCGGACACTGAAGCTTTCTTT.

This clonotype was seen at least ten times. CDR3 protein: CASSGRTGVNEQFF. As DNA, the CDR3 is TGTGCCAGCTCGGGCCGGACAGGGGTTAATGAGCAGTTCTTC. The J gene is TRBJ2-1, the V gene TRBV6-1, with 9 bases aligning to TRBD1. CDR1 MNHNS and CDR2 SASEGT come from the germline V gene. The J segment lost 7 bases and the V segment lost 8 bases, leaving 9 bases of the junction unmatched. CDR3 length: 14 amino acids.

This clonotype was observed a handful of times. The DNA of the CDR3 is TGTGCCAGCTCCATAGAGAAGCCTGGCTACACCTTC. As protein: CASSIEKPGYTF. The chain couples TRBV3-1 to TRBJ1-2; D ambiguous. CDR3 size: 12 residues. Between the trimmed V and J ends, which lost 8 bases and 7 bases, there was a span of 14 bases. Germline CDR1 and CDR2: LGHDT and YNNKEL (reference sequence).

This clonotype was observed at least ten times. The CDR3 spells CASSPVARVQTNTDTQYF. The CDR3 DNA reads TGTGCCAGCTCACCGGTTGCCAGGGTCCAAACTAACACAGATACGCAGTATTTT. This rearrangement joins TRBV18 to TRBJ2-3; weak D call: TRBD1 (5 bases). The CDR3 runs to 18 residues. Trimming pared 3 bases from V and 2 bases from J, leaving 21 bases between. The germline gives CDR1 KGHSH, CDR2 LQKENI.

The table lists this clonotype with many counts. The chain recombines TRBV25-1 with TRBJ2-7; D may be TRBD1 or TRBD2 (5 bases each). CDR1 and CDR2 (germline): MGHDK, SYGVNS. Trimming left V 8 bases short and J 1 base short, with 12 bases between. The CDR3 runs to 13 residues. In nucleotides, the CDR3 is TGTGCCAGCCTTGGGACGGTATCCTACGAGCAGTACTTC. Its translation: CASLGTVSYEQYF.

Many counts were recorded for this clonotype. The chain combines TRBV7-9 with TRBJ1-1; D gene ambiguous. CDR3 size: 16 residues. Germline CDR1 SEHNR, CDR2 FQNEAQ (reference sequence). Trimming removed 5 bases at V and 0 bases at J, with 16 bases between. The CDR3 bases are TGTGCCAGCAGCCCAAATTGGCCAGAAATGAACACTGAAGCTTTCTTT. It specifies CASSPNWPEMNTEAFF.

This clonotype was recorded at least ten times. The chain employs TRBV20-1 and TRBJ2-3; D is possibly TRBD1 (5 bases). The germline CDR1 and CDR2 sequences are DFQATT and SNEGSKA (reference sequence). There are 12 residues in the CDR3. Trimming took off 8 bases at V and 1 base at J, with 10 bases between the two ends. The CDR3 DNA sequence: TGCAGTTACGTAGGGGGCACAGATACGCAGTATTTT. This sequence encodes CSYVGGTDTQYF.

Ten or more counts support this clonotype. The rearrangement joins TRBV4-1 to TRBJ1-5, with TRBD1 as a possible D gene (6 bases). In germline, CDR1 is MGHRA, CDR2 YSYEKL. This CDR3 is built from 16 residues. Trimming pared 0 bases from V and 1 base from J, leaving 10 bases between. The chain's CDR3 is CASSQDRGGSNQPQHF. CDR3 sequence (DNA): TGCGCCAGCAGCCAAGATAGAGGGGGAAGCAATCAGCCCCAGCATTTT.

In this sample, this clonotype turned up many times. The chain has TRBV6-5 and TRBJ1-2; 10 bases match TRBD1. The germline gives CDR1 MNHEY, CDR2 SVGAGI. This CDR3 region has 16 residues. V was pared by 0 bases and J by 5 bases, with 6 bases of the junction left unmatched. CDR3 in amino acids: CASSYSKTGGAYGYTF. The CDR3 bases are TGTGCCAGCAGTTACTCGAAGACAGGGGGCGCGTATGGCTACACCTTC.

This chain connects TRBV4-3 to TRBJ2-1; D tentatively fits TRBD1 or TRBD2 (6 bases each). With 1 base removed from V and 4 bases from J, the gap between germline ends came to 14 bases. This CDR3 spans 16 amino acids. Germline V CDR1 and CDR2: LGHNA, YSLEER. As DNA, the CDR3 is TGCGCCAGCAGCCAAGTTTTAGGGGGGAGGTACAATGAGCAGTTCTTC. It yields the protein CASSQVLGGRYNEQFF.

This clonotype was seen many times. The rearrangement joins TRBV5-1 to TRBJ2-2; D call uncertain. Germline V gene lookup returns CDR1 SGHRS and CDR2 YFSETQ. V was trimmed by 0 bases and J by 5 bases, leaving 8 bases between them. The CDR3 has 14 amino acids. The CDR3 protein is CASSLALVTGELFF. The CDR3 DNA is TGCGCCAGCAGCTTGGCCCTGGTAACCGGGGAGCTGTTTTTT.

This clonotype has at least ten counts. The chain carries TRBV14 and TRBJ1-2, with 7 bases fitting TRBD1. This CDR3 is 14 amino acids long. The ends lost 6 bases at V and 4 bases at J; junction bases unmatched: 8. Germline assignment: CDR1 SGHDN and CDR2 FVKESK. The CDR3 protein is CASRRSTGVYGYTF. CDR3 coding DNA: TGTGCCAGCAGAAGATCCACAGGGGTCTATGGCTACACCTTC.

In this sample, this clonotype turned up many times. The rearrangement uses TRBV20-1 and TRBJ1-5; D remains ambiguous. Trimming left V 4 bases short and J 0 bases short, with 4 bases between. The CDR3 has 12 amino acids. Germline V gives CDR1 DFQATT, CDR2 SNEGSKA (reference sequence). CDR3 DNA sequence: TGCAGTGCTAAAGATAGCAATCAGCCCCAGCATTTT. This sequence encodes CSAKDSNQPQHF.

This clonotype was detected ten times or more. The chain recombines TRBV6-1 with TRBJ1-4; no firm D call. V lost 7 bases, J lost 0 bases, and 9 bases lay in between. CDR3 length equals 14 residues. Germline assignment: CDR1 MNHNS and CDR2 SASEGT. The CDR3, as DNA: TGTGCCAGCAATGTTGGGGCAACTAATGAAAAACTGTTTTTT. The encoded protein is CASNVGATNEKLFF.

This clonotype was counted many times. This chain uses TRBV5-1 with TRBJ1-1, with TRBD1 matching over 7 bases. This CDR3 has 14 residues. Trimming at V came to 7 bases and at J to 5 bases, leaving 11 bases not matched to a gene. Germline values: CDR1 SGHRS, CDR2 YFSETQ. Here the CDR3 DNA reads TGCGCCAGCGAGCCGAGTCCCAGGGGGACTGAAGCTTTCTTT. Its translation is CASEPSPRGTEAFF.

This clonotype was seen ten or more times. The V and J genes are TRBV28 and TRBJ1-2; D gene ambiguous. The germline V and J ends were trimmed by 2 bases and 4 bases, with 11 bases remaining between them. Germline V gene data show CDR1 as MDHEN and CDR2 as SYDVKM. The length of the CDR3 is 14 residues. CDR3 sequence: CASSLEVGVYGYTF. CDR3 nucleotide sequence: TGTGCCAGCAGTTTAGAGGTGGGCGTCTATGGCTACACCTTC.

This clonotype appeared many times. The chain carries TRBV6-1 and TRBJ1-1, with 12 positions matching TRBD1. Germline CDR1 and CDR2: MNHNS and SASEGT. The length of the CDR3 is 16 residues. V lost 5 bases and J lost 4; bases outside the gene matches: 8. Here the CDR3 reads CASSKGTGGPGTEAFF. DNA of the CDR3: TGTGCCAGCAGTAAGGGGACAGGGGGCCCGGGCACTGAAGCTTTCTTT.

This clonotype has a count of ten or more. The DNA of the CDR3 is TGTGCCAGCAGTCGGATACCGGGACTAGCGGGTACGGATGAGACCCAGTACTTC. It is translated as CASSRIPGLAGTDETQYF. The chain links TRBV3-1 to TRBJ2-5, with TRBD2 matching 12 bases. The V gene end was trimmed by 6 bases and the J gene end by 5 bases; junction bases not matched to a gene: 16. The germline V gene encodes CDR1 LGHDT and CDR2 YNNKEL (reference sequence). CDR3 length equals 18 residues.